The 27 T cell receptor beta chains presented below share a single source sample, sequenced in a study of blood T cell repertoires in COVID-19. Using immunoSEQ multiplex PCR, the repertoire was profiled, and TCRdb retains in-frame clones only, with some absent. In the table there are about 90,000 clones, over 70% of which are singletons. Input material: peripheral blood. These receptors came from a man at least 80 years old with active or convalescent COVID-19.

This chain uses TRBV5-5 with TRBJ1-1, with TRBD1 matching over 7 bases. Germline CDR1 SGHKS, CDR2 YYEKEE (reference sequence). The CDR3 is made up of 14 amino acids. Germline trimming cut 4 bases from V and 0 bases from J; bases unmatched to any gene: 3. In DNA form, the CDR3 reads TGTGCCAGCAGCGCGACAGGGATGAACACTGAAGCTTTCTTT. Its translation: CASSATGMNTEAFF.

The rearrangement uses TRBV19 and TRBJ1-6, with TRBD1 as a possible D gene (5 bases). The germline CDR1 and CDR2 sequences are LNHDA and SQIVND (reference sequence). Trimming cost V 1 base and J 7 bases, with 11 bases left between them. CDR3 size: 15 residues. In DNA form, the CDR3 reads TGTGCCAGTAGTATAGGAGGCAGGGAAAATTCACCCCTCCACTTT. This encodes CASSIGGRENSPLHF.

This clone was seen a handful of times. The chain links TRBV30 to TRBJ1-5; the match to TRBD1 covers 9 bases. This CDR3 is 16 amino acids long. V gave up 2 bases and J gave up 2 bases; unmatched junction bases: 7. Germline CDR1 GTSNPN, CDR2 SVGIG (reference sequence). The CDR3 sequence: CAWSRKGQGRNQPQHF. Written as DNA, the CDR3 is TGTGCCTGGAGTCGGAAGGGACAGGGTCGCAATCAGCCCCAGCATTTT.

The V and J genes are TRBV28 and TRBJ2-4, with D possibly being TRBD2 (5 bases). V lost 6 bases and J lost 14, with 20 bases in between. This CDR3 region has 13 residues. Per germline, CDR1 MDHEN and CDR2 SYDVKM. The CDR3: CASSTPVIGGEYF. CDR3 bases: TGTGCCAGCAGCACTCCGGTCATCGGAGGAGAGTACTTC.

The rearrangement links TRBV5-5 to TRBJ1-1, with TRBD1 identical over 7 bases. The ends lost 4 bases at V and 1 base at J; junction bases unmatched: 7. Germline CDR1 and CDR2: SGHKS and YYEKEE (reference sequence). CDR3 size: 15 residues. CDR3 sequence (DNA): TGTGCCAGCAGCCCTGCTGGACAGGCGAACACTGAAGCTTTCTTT. This encodes CASSPAGQANTEAFF.

This chain connects TRBV3-1 (or the pseudogene TRBV3-2) to TRBJ1-2; D may be TRBD1 (5 bases). V lost 4 bases and J lost 6, with 6 bases in between. CDR3 length: 11 amino acids. Germline V CDR1 and CDR2: LGHDT, YNNKEL (reference sequence). The CDR3, as DNA: TGTGCCAGCAGCCTCAGGGATGGCTACACCTTC. As protein: CASSLRDGYTF.

The chain joins TRBV18 to TRBJ1-2, with TRBD1 matching over 8 bases. Germline CDR1 and CDR2: KGHSH and LQKENI. The junction had 12 bases not matched to a gene; V was cut back by 6 bases and J by 6 bases. This CDR3 is built from 15 residues. This CDR3 reads CASSPRHQGANGYTF. The CDR3 DNA follows: TGTGCCAGCTCGCCTCGGCACCAGGGGGCGAATGGCTACACCTTC.

V is TRBV11-2 and J is TRBJ1-2; the D gene is possibly TRBD1 (5 bases). The V end was cut by 5 bases, the J end by 6 bases, with 13 bases between. CDR3 size: 13 residues. The germline CDR1 and CDR2 sequences are SGHAT and FQNNGV. The CDR3 protein is CASSRRVTDGYTF. The CDR3 DNA sequence: TGTGCCAGCAGCCGCAGGGTTACCGATGGCTACACCTTC.

V gene TRBV5-1 combines with J gene TRBJ2-1, with TRBD1 as a possible D gene (6 bases). The CDR3 extends over 14 amino acids. CDR1 SGHRS and CDR2 YFSETQ come from the germline V gene. V was trimmed by 1 base and J by 7 bases, leaving 12 bases between them. Written as DNA, the CDR3 is TGCGCCAGCAGCTTGCTCCAGGGGCAAAATGAGCAGTTCTTC. It encodes CASSLLQGQNEQFF. The variable domain in full, with the rest retrieved from reference TRBV5-1 and TRBJ2-1, is KAGVTQTPRYLIKTRGQQVTLSCSPISGHRSVSWYQQTPGQGLQFLFEYFSETQRNKGNFPGRFSGRQFSNSRSEMNVSTLELGDSALYLCASSLLQGQNEQFFGPGTRLTVL.

The chain has TRBV5-4 and TRBJ2-3; D may be TRBD2 (6 bases). This CDR3 has 15 residues. V lost 3 bases, J lost 2 bases, and 13 bases lay in between. CDR1 and CDR2 from the germline V gene are SGHNT and YYREEE (reference sequence). The CDR3 region has the DNA TGTGCCAGCAGCTACTATGGGGGGACCACAGATACGCAGTATTTT. Residues: CASSYYGGTTDTQYF.

This chain links TRBV19 with TRBJ1-2; D perhaps matches TRBD1 (6 bases). The CDR3 totals 15 residues. The germline V gene encodes CDR1 LNHDA and CDR2 SQIVND (reference sequence). Deletions cut 3 bases from V and 4 bases from J, with 15 bases between. The CDR3 DNA is TGTGCCAGTAGTATCGGGACACTTTCCGGCTATGGCTACACCTTC. Its translation is CASSIGTLSGYGYTF.

The chain has TRBV5-6 and TRBJ2-7; 9 nucleotides line up with TRBD1. J gave up 8 bases and V 4 bases, and 7 bases lay outside the gene matches. Germline assignment: CDR1 SGHDT and CDR2 YYEEEE. This CDR3 spans 13 amino acids. The CDR3 region has the DNA TGTGCCAGCAGCCCCAAACAGGGGGCCCAGCAGTACTTC. Translated: CASSPKQGAQQYF.

Note on this clone: The germline gene is not matched at one end of the junction; a read error may be the cause. Here the CDR3 reads CASRLDRGATNEKLFF. The CDR3 nucleotides are TGCGCCAGCAGGTTGGACAGGGGGGCAACTAATGAAAAACTGTTTTTT. The chain employs TRBV5-1 and TRBJ1-4; 10 bases are shared with TRBD1. Germline V gives CDR1 SGHRS, CDR2 YFSETQ. CDR3 size: 16 residues.

Regarding this clone: At one end, the junction sequence differs from germline, possibly due to a read error. The chain links TRBV6-5 to TRBJ1-4; 9 bases fit TRBD1. The germline gives CDR1 MNHEY, CDR2 SVGAGI. This CDR3 has 15 residues. CDR3 DNA: TGTGCCAGCAGTCAGACGACAGGGGGGAATGGAAAACTGTTTTTT. Protein product: CASSQTTGGNGKLFF.

V usage is TRBV27 and J usage is TRBJ1-5, with 7 bases matching TRBD1. The length of the CDR3 is 14 residues. Germline V gives CDR1 MNHEY, CDR2 SMNVEV (reference sequence). Unmatched junction bases numbered 4, after V lost 5 bases and J lost 3 bases. The CDR3 DNA sequence: TGTGCCAGCAGTCGACAGGGTGACAATCAGCCCCAGCATTTT. Encoded protein: CASSRQGDNQPQHF.

This clone was observed once. The chain recombines TRBV9 with TRBJ2-1, with 11 bases fitting TRBD1. CDR3 length equals 18 residues. The germline gives CDR1 SGDLS, CDR2 YYNGEE. Trimming removed 4 bases from V and 4 bases from J; junction bases left unmatched: 13. The CDR3 DNA sequence: TGTGCCAGCAGCCCAACCGGGACAGGGGGGGGTTTTTACAATGAGCAGTTCTTC. Residues: CASSPTGTGGGFYNEQFF. The complete variable domain, with remaining parts taken from reference TRBV9 and TRBJ2-1, reads DSGVTQTPKHLITATGQRVTLRCSPRSGDLSVYWYQQSLDQGLQFLIQYYNGEERAKGNILERFSAQQFPDLHSELNLSSLELGDSALYFCASSPTGTGGGFYNEQFFGPGTRLTVL.

The chain couples TRBV7-6 to TRBJ2-3; a weak D match, TRBD1 (5 bases). The CDR3 is made up of 16 amino acids. Per the germline V gene, CDR1 is SGHVS and CDR2 is FNYEAQ. The germline V and J ends were trimmed by 0 bases and 5 bases, with 15 bases remaining between them. For the CDR3, the DNA is TGTGCCAGCAGCTTAGCGCTCGACAGTGGGGTAGATACGCAGTATTTT. Translating it yields CASSLALDSGVDTQYF.

V usage is TRBV2 and J usage is TRBJ1-6; 8 nucleotides agree with TRBD1. The V gene's germline CDR1 is SNHLY and CDR2 FYNNEI. The CDR3 covers 15 residues. Unmatched junction bases numbered 7, after V lost 7 bases and J lost 5 bases. CDR3 region: CASNLGQGDNSPLHF. CDR3 sequence (DNA): TGTGCCAGCAACCTCGGACAGGGAGATAATTCACCCCTCCACTTT.

V gene TRBV5-1 combines with J gene TRBJ1-2, with 7 bases matching TRBD1. Germline loops: CDR1 SGHRS, CDR2 YFSETQ. The J segment lost 6 bases and the V segment lost 7 bases, leaving 9 bases of the junction unmatched. CDR3 length equals 13 residues. CDR3 in DNA: TGCGCCAGCTTCGACAGGGAGTCAAATGGCTACACCTTC. It is translated as CASFDRESNGYTF.

A few counts support this clone. The chain is built from TRBV18 and TRBJ1-5; 11 bases match TRBD1. CDR1 is KGHSH and CDR2 is LQKENI in the germline V gene. The CDR3 covers 17 residues. The ends lost 2 bases at V and 1 base at J; junction bases unmatched: 4. The CDR3 sequence: CASSPGGTGGSNQPQHF. The CDR3 DNA sequence: TGTGCCAGCTCACCAGGGGGGACAGGGGGGAGCAATCAGCCCCAGCATTTT.

V usage is TRBV28 and J usage is TRBJ2-1; 8 bases are shared with TRBD2. The CDR3 runs 15 residues. The V segment lost 2 bases and the J segment 4 bases; nucleotides outside the gene matches: 4. Germline loops: CDR1 MDHEN, CDR2 SYDVKM. CDR3 coding DNA: TGTGCCAGCAGTTTAATGGGGACTAGTTACAATGAGCAGTTCTTC. Translation: CASSLMGTSYNEQFF.

The chain is built from TRBV11-3 and TRBJ1-2; TRBD1 is a possible D gene (6 bases). Trimming removed 7 bases at V and 8 bases at J, with 17 bases between. Germline-derived CDR1 and CDR2 are SGHNT and YENEEA. This CDR3 comprises 13 residues. The DNA for the CDR3 is TGTGCCAGCAAGCGGGGCAGGGGAAGGGGCTACACCTTC. Amino acids: CASKRGRGRGYTF.

The chain employs TRBV5-1 and TRBJ2-7; maybe TRBD1 (5 bases). V lost 1 base and J 3 bases, leaving 14 bases between the germline ends. The germline gives CDR1 SGHRS, CDR2 YFSETQ. The CDR3 loop spans 15 amino acids. The CDR3 spells CASSLQGRRGYEQYF. The CDR3 DNA reads TGCGCCAGCAGCTTGCAGGGTAGAAGGGGCTACGAGCAGTACTTC.

This clone was seen a few times. The J gene is TRBJ1-1, the V gene TRBV10-2; 9 bases agree with TRBD1. Germline V gives CDR1 WSHSY, CDR2 SAAADI. After removal of 6 bases from V and 1 base from J, the junction contained 3 bases not matched to a gene. This CDR3 is 14 amino acids long. The CDR3 here is CASRDRGPNTEAFF. Here the CDR3 DNA reads TGCGCCAGCAGGGACAGGGGACCGAACACTGAAGCTTTCTTT.

The chain uses TRBV5-4 and TRBJ2-2; 8 bases are shared with TRBD2. CDR1 is SGHNT and CDR2 is YYREEE in the germline V gene (reference sequence). V lost 4 bases and J lost 4; bases outside the gene matches: 6. The CDR3 extends over 15 amino acids. CDR3 sequence: CASSPGGGITGELFF. The CDR3 region has the DNA TGTGCCAGCAGCCCCGGGGGGGGTATCACCGGGGAGCTGTTTTTT.

The CDR3 reads CASSQESTGRGSYNSPLHF. CDR3 nucleotides: TGCGCCAGCAGCCAAGAGTCCACAGGGCGGGGGTCCTATAATTCACCCCTCCACTTT. This chain connects TRBV4-3 to TRBJ1-6; tentative D call: TRBD1 (6 bases). Germline lookup yields CDR1 LGHNA and CDR2 YSLEER. Trimming took 0 bases from V and 1 from J, leaving 16 bases between them. This CDR3 is 19 amino acids long.

This chain connects TRBV27 to TRBJ1-3; D remains ambiguous. Looked up from germline, CDR1 is MNHEY and CDR2 is SMNVEV (reference sequence). The CDR3 sequence is 18 residues long. Trimming shortened V by 2 bases and J by 1 base, and 18 bases separated the two germline ends. The CDR3 reads CASSLAPPGVVSGNTIYF. The CDR3 region has the DNA TGTGCCAGCAGTTTAGCCCCCCCCGGAGTGGTGTCTGGAAACACCATATATTTT.